The clone carrying this T cell receptor beta chain was seen repeatedly, ten times or more. Its antigen is undetermined. The data originate from a study of T cells after posttransplantation cyclophosphamide. Study-wide results and limits: Skin or GI-infiltrating T cells shared few TRB sequences with blood. Later blood repertoires were often dominated by clones from the donor CD8+ memory compartment.

CDR3 length: 17 amino acids. Germline CDR1 is KGHSH and CDR2 is LQKENI. Trimming shortened V by 6 bases and J by 0 bases, and 18 bases separated the two germline ends. Using immunoSEQ multiplex PCR, the repertoire was profiled, and TCRdb retains in-frame clones only, with some absent. This sample comprises 35,000 to 55,000 clones, none seen once only. This related bone marrow graft donor gave peripheral blood on the day of marrow donation. The source is a man between 40 and 49 years old in good health, CMV-negative, and a related stem cell transplant donor. The sequenced sample consisted of PBMCs. This chain uses TRBV18 with TRBJ1-5; possible D gene TRBD1, 6 bases. CDR3 loop: CASSQGGAETSNQPQHF. DNA of the CDR3: TGTGCCAGCTCCCAAGGGGGAGCAGAGACTAGCAATCAGCCCCAGCATTTT.